These 25 T cell receptor beta chains came from one sample sequenced in a study of spatial heterogeneity in lung cancer. TCRdb itself ran the 5' RACE reads through MiXCR, one entry per CDR3 protein. The sample has 30,000 to 45,000 distinct CDR3 sequences, around 7% seen once. Time point of the sample: sample taken at primary tumor resection. This specimen consisted of PBMCs, obtained at surgery. These receptors all stem from a male donor with early-stage non-small cell lung cancer.

In this sample, this clonotype turned up many times. The chain employs TRBV7-2 and TRBJ2-2; D may be TRBD1 or TRBD2 (6 bases each). The CDR3 contains 17 residues. V lost 3 bases to trimming and J lost 1 base, with 15 bases between them. Germline-derived CDR1 and CDR2 are SGHTA and FQGNSA. Here the CDR3 DNA reads TGTGCCAGCAGCTTGGACAGTACTAGCCTGAACACCGGGGAGCTGTTTTTT. Protein product: CASSLDSTSLNTGELFF.

The sample holds many counts of this clonotype. This chain connects TRBV7-2 to TRBJ2-1; D unresolved. Germline CDR1 is SGHTA and CDR2 is FQGNSA. V was shortened by 3 bases and J by 3 bases, with 12 bases between the two germline ends. This CDR3 has 15 residues. For the CDR3, the DNA is TGTGCCAGCAGCTTCGAGGTTAGAGGCTACAATGAGCAGTTCTTC. Encoded protein: CASSFEVRGYNEQFF.

This clonotype was counted between two and nine times. Here the CDR3 reads CASSRGDGNEQFF. The DNA for the CDR3 is TGTGCCAGCAGTCGGGGGGACGGCAATGAGCAGTTCTTC. The V gene is TRBV12-3 or TRBV12-4, the J gene TRBJ2-1; 7 bases fit TRBD2. The CDR3 runs to 13 residues. The V segment lost 5 bases and the J segment 6 bases; nucleotides outside the gene matches: 4.

This clonotype was seen more than once but under ten times. The chain couples TRBV27 to TRBJ1-3; TRBD1 agrees at 9 bases. Germline lookup yields CDR1 MNHEY and CDR2 SMNVEV (reference sequence). The CDR3 covers 16 residues. The ends lost 6 bases at V and 0 bases at J; junction bases unmatched: 6. The CDR3 DNA follows: TGTGCCAGCAGCCAAGGGACAGGGATCTCTGGAAACACCATATATTTT. It encodes CASSQGTGISGNTIYF.

This clonotype turned up a few times. The rearrangement links TRBV15 to TRBJ1-1; D is unresolved. V lost 2 bases, J lost 8 bases, and 9 bases lay in between. Germline lookup yields CDR1 LNHNV and CDR2 YYDKDF (reference sequence). This CDR3 contains 12 residues. CDR3 nucleotides: TGTGCCACCAGCAGATCAACGGGAGAAGCTTTCTTT. Protein product: CATSRSTGEAFF.

The chain recombines TRBV30 with TRBJ1-5, with D unclear. The germline CDR1 and CDR2 sequences are GTSNPN and SVGIG (reference sequence). The V end was cut by 0 bases, the J end by 4 bases, with 7 bases between. The CDR3 is made up of 13 amino acids. The DNA of the CDR3 is TGTGCCTGGAGTGTACGGGTGAATCAGCCCCAGCATTTT. Residues: CAWSVRVNQPQHF.

There are a few counts of this clonotype. The J gene is TRBJ1-2, the V gene TRBV29-1; possibly TRBD1 for D (6 bases). Trimming cost V 3 bases and J 8 bases, with 16 bases left between them. Germline V gives CDR1 SQVTM, CDR2 ANQGSEA. The CDR3 consists of 13 residues. The DNA of the CDR3 is TGCAGCGTTGAGGGGGGCCCCCCGGGAGGCTACACCTTC. Translating gives CSVEGGPPGGYTF.

This clonotype was seen ten or more times. The chain carries TRBV10-3 and TRBJ1-1, with D maybe TRBD1 (6 bases). The CDR3 consists of 13 residues. V was clipped by 4 bases and J by 7 bases, with 13 bases between them. The germline V gene encodes CDR1 ENHRY and CDR2 SYGVKD. The CDR3 nucleotides read TGTGCCATCAGTGCCGGGGGGGCTTTTGAAGCTTTCTTT. Translated, it gives CAISAGGAFEAFF.

This chain links TRBV12-3 or TRBV12-4 with TRBJ2-3; the match to TRBD2 covers 13 bases. Unmatched junction bases numbered 5, after V lost 3 bases and J lost 2 bases. This CDR3 has 17 amino acids. In DNA form, the CDR3 reads TGTGCCAGCAGTTTTTGGACTAGCGGGGGAAACACAGATACGCAGTATTTT. Translated, it gives CASSFWTSGGNTDTQYF.

The table lists this clonotype with many counts. This rearrangement joins TRBV3-1 to TRBJ2-3, with D perhaps given as TRBD1 or TRBD2 (5 bases each). The CDR3 spans 15 residues. Germline V CDR1 and CDR2: LGHDT, YNNKEL (reference sequence). V gave up 3 bases and J gave up 1 base, with 11 bases separating them. This chain's CDR3 is CASSQVGDRTDTQYF. The CDR3 nucleotides are TGTGCCAGCAGCCAGGTGGGGGACCGCACAGATACGCAGTATTTT.

The rearrangement links TRBV3-1 to TRBJ1-1, with D perhaps matching TRBD1 (6 bases). The V gene lost 3 bases and the J gene lost 11 bases, with 22 bases spanning the gap. There are 15 residues in the CDR3. Germline CDR1 and CDR2: LGHDT and YNNKEL (reference sequence). CDR3 loop: CASSQADRPWGSAFF. The CDR3 DNA follows: TGTGCCAGCAGCCAGGCAGACAGGCCGTGGGGGTCGGCTTTCTTT.

In this sample, this clonotype turned up many times. V usage is TRBV6-1 and J usage is TRBJ2-2; D remains ambiguous. The germline V and J ends were trimmed by 2 bases and 4 bases, with 11 bases remaining between them. This CDR3 is built from 15 residues. Germline CDR1 MNHNS, CDR2 SASEGT. The CDR3 bases are TGTGCCAGCAGTGAAACGACGCCAGGCACCGGGGAGCTGTTTTTT. Translating it yields CASSETTPGTGELFF.

CDR3 nucleotides: TGTGCCAGCAGCGCCCGTTGGGACAGGCTTTTCCATGAGCAGTTCTTC. It yields the protein CASSARWDRLFHEQFF. This chain connects TRBV21-1 to TRBJ2-1; the table calls TRBD1, which could not be checked here. TRBV21-1 represents a pseudogene. The CDR3 runs to 16 residues.

This clonotype was seen many times. The chain is built from TRBV6-5 and TRBJ1-2, with a weak D call TRBD1 (5 bases). Germline CDR1 is MNHEY and CDR2 is SVGAGI. Between the trimmed V and J ends, which lost 6 bases and 6 bases, there was a span of 14 bases. This CDR3 is 13 amino acids long. CDR3 sequence: CASSPDSPNGYTF. CDR3 nucleotides: TGTGCCAGCAGCCCCGACAGTCCTAATGGCTACACCTTC.

The rearrangement links TRBV20-1 to TRBJ2-2, with D perhaps TRBD1 or TRBD2 (6 bases each). V was pared by 0 bases and J by 7 bases, with 18 bases between. The CDR3 totals 16 residues. Germline values: CDR1 DFQATT, CDR2 SNEGSKA (reference sequence). The CDR3 reads CSARDRGRRGDGELFF. Here the CDR3 DNA reads TGCAGTGCTAGAGATCGGGGGCGCCGGGGTGACGGGGAGCTGTTTTTT.

This clonotype has a count of ten or more. V gene TRBV20-1 combines with J gene TRBJ2-6, with TRBD1 as a possible D gene (5 bases). Trimming shortened V by 5 bases and J by 4 bases, and 15 bases separated the two germline ends. The CDR3 runs to 15 residues. Germline loops: CDR1 DFQATT, CDR2 SNEGSKA (reference sequence). The CDR3 DNA reads as TGCAGTGCTCCTAACCCAGGGTTCGGGGCCAACGTCCTGACTTTC. It translates to CSAPNPGFGANVLTF.

CDR3 bases: TGTGCCAGCAGCCCCCGACTAGCGGGGGGGCGGACGCAGTATTTT. Protein product: CASSPRLAGGRTQYF. This chain joins TRBV7-8 and TRBJ2-3; the match to TRBD2 covers 14 bases. The CDR3 is made up of 15 amino acids. Trimming at V came to 5 bases and at J to 9 bases, leaving 7 bases not matched to a gene. Germline CDR1 is SGHVS and CDR2 is FQNEAQ.

On this clonotype itself: This sequence may be a read error, since a much larger clone differs from it by one base. CDR3 sequence reads: CSASLASGRDTQYF. CDR3 coding DNA: TGCAGTGCTAGCCTGGCTAGCGGGAGGGATACGCAGTATTTT. The gene calls are TRBV20-1 and TRBJ2-3; 11 nucleotides align to TRBD2. Per the germline V gene, CDR1 is DFQATT and CDR2 is SNEGSKA (reference sequence). This CDR3 comprises 14 residues. Trimming took 3 bases from V and 6 from J; bases not matched to a gene: 5.

This clonotype was seen repeatedly, ten times or more. The chain is built from TRBV5-1 and TRBJ2-1; D may match TRBD1 or TRBD2 (6 bases each). The CDR3 runs to 16 residues. Germline CDR1 SGHRS, CDR2 YFSETQ. Trimming removed 6 bases at V and 0 bases at J, with 16 bases between. CDR3: CASTKGGPSSYNEQFF. CDR3 bases: TGCGCCAGCACCAAAGGGGGGCCCTCCTCCTACAATGAGCAGTTCTTC.

This clonotype was recorded at least ten times. This chain connects TRBV6-5 to TRBJ2-3; D is undetermined. V lost 0 bases to trimming and J lost 3 bases, with 7 bases between them. Germline V CDR1 and CDR2: MNHEY, SVGAGI. The CDR3 consists of 14 residues. In DNA, the CDR3 is TGTGCCAGCAGTTACTCGAAAGGGACAGATACGCAGTATTTT. Protein: CASSYSKGTDTQYF.

This chain joins TRBV29-1 and TRBJ1-1; 8 bases are a match to TRBD1. The CDR3 extends over 14 amino acids. Trimming cost V 7 bases and J 3 bases; bases outside gene matches: 10. Germline CDR1 SQVTM, CDR2 ANQGSEA. Written as DNA, the CDR3 is TGCAGCGCCTCAGGGGGCGCGTCGGACACTGAAGCTTTCTTT. This gives the protein CSASGGASDTEAFF.

This clonotype was detected ten times or more. CDR3 sequence reads: CASSQDRRGAFF. The CDR3 DNA reads TGTGCCAGCAGCCAAGACAGAAGGGGAGCTTTCTTT. The chain recombines TRBV5-4 with TRBJ1-1; perhaps TRBD1 as D (5 bases). V shed 4 bases and J shed 10 bases, with 14 bases lying between them. Germline V lookup: CDR1 SGHNT, CDR2 YYREEE (reference sequence). The CDR3 loop spans 12 amino acids.

This clonotype was seen at least ten times. In DNA form, the CDR3 reads TGTGCCAGCAGCGCCGGGACCAACACCGGGGAGCTGTTTTTT. Its protein is CASSAGTNTGELFF. The V call is TRBV5-4, the J call TRBJ2-2, with D tentatively TRBD1 or TRBD2 (5 bases each). V was pared by 4 bases and J by 2 bases, with 9 bases between. CDR1 and CDR2 (germline): SGHNT, YYREEE (reference sequence). The CDR3 loop spans 14 amino acids.

The rearrangement uses TRBV10-3 and TRBJ1-2; D is perhaps TRBD1 (6 bases). Germline CDR1 ENHRY, CDR2 SYGVKD. The V gene lost 6 bases and the J gene lost 8 bases, with 16 bases spanning the gap. The CDR3 covers 13 residues. CDR3 bases: TGTGCCATCAGCCGAACAGGGTTGGGAGGCTACACCTTC. As protein: CAISRTGLGGYTF.

This chain uses TRBV13 with TRBJ2-7; the D gene is possibly TRBD1 (6 bases). CDR3 length: 14 residues. Germline values: CDR1 PRHDT, CDR2 FYEKMQ (reference sequence). Trimming removed 2 bases at V and 4 bases at J, with 12 bases between. Here the CDR3 DNA reads TGTGCCAGCAGCTTAAGTGACAGGCCTTACGAGCAGTACTTC. It codes for CASSLSDRPYEQYF.